These 32 T cell receptor beta chains originate from one sample sequenced in a study of cytomegalovirus exposure and HLA in healthy donors. Vbeta (60) and Jbeta (13) primers were used in the PCR. Assay: immunoSEQ multiplex PCR; the TCRdb copy retains only in-frame clones and omits some. Among over 150,000 clones listed, 65% to 70% were seen once. Sequencing input: PBMCs. Every receptor here comes from a woman younger than 30 in good health and CMV-seropositive.

V usage is TRBV19 and J usage is TRBJ1-1, with 7 positions matching TRBD1. The V segment lost 7 bases and the J segment 3 bases; nucleotides outside the gene matches: 5. Germline loops: CDR1 LNHDA, CDR2 SQIVND (reference sequence). This CDR3 region has 13 residues. CDR3 region: CASTEGAYTEAFF. CDR3 nucleotide sequence: TGTGCCAGTACCGAGGGGGCATACACTGAAGCTTTCTTT.

In nucleotides, the CDR3 is TGTGCCAGCAGTCTCTCGTTTAATGAGCAGTTCTTC. Protein sequence: CASSLSFNEQFF. V and J are TRBV6-5 and TRBJ2-1; no definite D call. This CDR3 is built from 12 residues. Germline CDR1 is MNHEY and CDR2 is SVGAGI. V lost 5 bases, J lost 7 bases, and 9 bases lay in between.

The rearrangement uses TRBV7-8 and TRBJ1-6; D might be TRBD1 (5 bases). Germline assignment: CDR1 SGHVS and CDR2 FQNEAQ. Trimming pared 4 bases from V and 6 bases from J, leaving 19 bases between. This CDR3 comprises 17 residues. The CDR3: CASSSFGTGRFNSPLHF. As DNA, the CDR3 is TGTGCCAGCAGCTCTTTTGGGACTGGACGGTTTAATTCACCCCTCCACTTT.

The rearrangement joins TRBV28 to TRBJ2-7, with TRBD1 identical over 8 bases. The CDR3 length is 14 residues. Germline loops: CDR1 MDHEN, CDR2 SYDVKM. The J segment lost 5 bases and the V segment lost 3 bases, leaving 6 bases of the junction unmatched. The CDR3 DNA is TGTGCCAGCAGTTTCCGGCAGGGGGCCGACGAGCAGTACTTC. The encoded protein is CASSFRQGADEQYF.

This chain joins TRBV19 and TRBJ1-1; D gene uncertain. V was trimmed by 0 bases and J by 1 base, leaving 9 bases between them. CDR1 and CDR2 (germline): LNHDA, SQIVND (reference sequence). The CDR3 has 15 residues. This chain's CDR3 is CASSIEWAQNTEAFF. DNA for the CDR3: TGTGCCAGTAGTATAGAGTGGGCCCAGAACACTGAAGCTTTCTTT.

This sequence joins TRBV18 and TRBJ2-1; TRBD1 is a possible D gene (6 bases). V shed 4 bases and J shed 7 bases, with 14 bases lying between them. In germline, CDR1 is KGHSH, CDR2 LQKENI. The CDR3 consists of 14 residues. CDR3 residues: CASSLDQQGNEQFF. Here the CDR3 DNA reads TGTGCCAGCTCACTCGATCAGCAGGGGAATGAGCAGTTCTTC.

The table lists this clone with a count of one. V gene TRBV5-1 combines with J gene TRBJ1-1; D remains ambiguous. CDR1 is SGHRS and CDR2 is YFSETQ in the germline V gene. The V end was cut by 3 bases, the J end by 2 bases, with 5 bases between. The CDR3 has 12 amino acids. CDR3 coding DNA: TGCGCCAGCAGCTCCTCCAACACTGAAGCTTTCTTT. It encodes CASSSSNTEAFF. Complete variable domain (other parts from reference TRBV5-1 and TRBJ1-1): KAGVTQTPRYLIKTRGQQVTLSCSPISGHRSVSWYQQTPGQGLQFLFEYFSETQRNKGNFPGRFSGRQFSNSRSEMNVSTLELGDSALYLCASSSSNTEAFFGQGTRLTVV.

This clone turned up a few times. The J gene is TRBJ2-2, the V gene TRBV7-9, with D possibly matching TRBD2 (5 bases). The CDR3 runs to 14 residues. The V gene lost 7 bases and the J gene lost 3 bases, with 12 bases spanning the gap. CDR1 and CDR2 (germline): SEHNR, FQNEAQ (reference sequence). For the CDR3, the DNA is TGTGCCAGCATAGCTAGCCCTCACACCGGGGAGCTGTTTTTT. Protein product: CASIASPHTGELFF. The full variable domain, in which reference TRBV7-9 and TRBJ2-2 provide the parts outside the CDR3, is DTGVSQNPRHKITKRGQNVTFRCDPISEHNRLYWYRQTLGQGPEFLTYFQNEAQLEKSRLLSDRFSAERPKGSFSTLEIQRTEQGDSAMYLCASIASPHTGELFFGEGSRLTVL.

The CDR3 sequence is CASSPRGPGQGANYGYTF. The CDR3 DNA sequence: TGTGCCAGCTCACCACGGGGCCCGGGACAGGGTGCTAACTATGGCTACACCTTC. The chain has TRBV18 and TRBJ1-2; 9 bases are a match to TRBD1. J was trimmed by 0 bases and V by 1 base; bases with no gene match: 9. Looked up from germline, CDR1 is KGHSH and CDR2 is LQKENI. The CDR3 contains 18 residues. The full variable domain, with the rest looked up from reference TRBV18 and TRBJ1-2, is NAGVMQNPRHLVRRRGQEARLRCSPMKGHSHVYWYRQLPEEGLKFMVYLQKENIIDESGMPKERFSAEFPKEGPSILRIQQVVRGDSAAYFCASSPRGPGQGANYGYTFGSGTRLTVV.

This clone has only one observation. CDR3 coding DNA: TGTGCCAGCAGCAAAGCGCGGGACAGGGGGCGCCGAGATACCTTC. This encodes CASSKARDRGRRDTF. The J gene is TRBJ1-2, the V gene TRBV5-8; TRBD1 matches at 12 bases. The V and J ends lost 4 bases and 14 bases, in that order; junction bases with no gene match: 15. This CDR3 has 15 amino acids. The germline V gene encodes CDR1 SGHTS and CDR2 YDEGEE.

The V and J genes are TRBV7-8 and TRBJ1-1; TRBD1 aligns across 10 bases. CDR1 is SGHVS and CDR2 is FQNEAQ in the germline V gene. There are 14 residues in the CDR3. The ends lost 7 bases at V and 4 bases at J; junction bases unmatched: 6. CDR3 amino acids: CASTERTGGTEAFF. In nucleotides, the CDR3 is TGTGCCAGCACCGAAAGGACAGGGGGCACTGAAGCTTTCTTT.

This chain connects TRBV7-8 to TRBJ2-7; 7 nucleotides match TRBD1. Germline-derived CDR1 and CDR2 are SGHVS and FQNEAQ. The CDR3 sequence is 16 residues long. V shed 5 bases and J 1 base; nucleotides not matched to a gene: 11. The CDR3 loop is CASSEGQLAFSYEQYF. In nucleotides, the CDR3 is TGTGCCAGCAGCGAGGGACAGTTGGCGTTTTCCTACGAGCAGTACTTC.

For this clone: Other DNA sequences of this sample code for an identical CDR3. The gene calls are TRBV6-5 and TRBJ2-7, with TRBD1 as a possible D gene (5 bases). Germline V CDR1 and CDR2: MNHEY, SVGAGI. The V gene lost 6 bases and the J gene lost 3 bases, with 9 bases spanning the gap. The CDR3 loop spans 12 amino acids. CDR3 coding DNA: TGTGCCAGCAGGACAGCGAGCTACGAGCAGTACTTC. Amino acid sequence: CASRTASYEQYF.

J is TRBJ2-7 and V is TRBV30; 7 bases map to TRBD1. The V gene's germline CDR1 is GTSNPN and CDR2 SVGIG (reference sequence). With V trimmed by 1 base and J by 7 bases, 10 bases remained unmatched. The CDR3 has 14 residues. Here the CDR3 reads CAWSATGTLTEQYF. The CDR3 DNA is TGTGCCTGGAGTGCGACAGGGACCCTTACTGAGCAGTACTTC.

The chain is built from TRBV5-1 and TRBJ2-7, with 8 bases identical to TRBD1. CDR1 SGHRS and CDR2 YFSETQ come from the germline V gene. There are 14 residues in the CDR3. Germline trimming cut 4 bases from V and 3 bases from J; bases unmatched to any gene: 6. In nucleotides, the CDR3 is TGCGCCAGCAGCCACTTACAGGGGGGCTACGAGCAGTACTTC. Protein product: CASSHLQGGYEQYF.

This clone was seen a few times. J is TRBJ1-5 and V is TRBV28, with 7 bases that match TRBD1. V was clipped by 5 bases and J by 5 bases; unmatched bases: 6. This CDR3 contains 14 residues. The V gene's germline CDR1 is MDHEN and CDR2 SYDVKM. The CDR3 DNA reads TGTGCCAGCAGTACAGGGGCGAGACATCAGCCCCAGCATTTT. Amino acid sequence: CASSTGARHQPQHF.

In DNA form, the CDR3 reads TGTGCCAGCAGCTTAGTAATGGGCTTGGAGACCCAGTACTTC. Translating gives CASSLVMGLETQYF. V usage is TRBV7-9 and J usage is TRBJ2-5, with D hard to call. Germline V gene data show CDR1 as SEHNR and CDR2 as FQNEAQ (reference sequence). The CDR3 spans 14 residues. V gave up 1 base and J gave up 5 bases, with 11 bases separating them. The full variable domain, in which reference TRBV7-9 and TRBJ2-5 provide the parts outside the CDR3, is DTGVSQNPRHKITKRGQNVTFRCDPISEHNRLYWYRQTLGQGPEFLTYFQNEAQLEKSRLLSDRFSAERPKGSFSTLEIQRTEQGDSAMYLCASSLVMGLETQYFGPGTRLLVL.

As regards this clone: Mismatch with germline at one junction end may stem from a read error. The chain carries TRBV6-5 and TRBJ2-5; TRBD1 matches at 7 bases. The CDR3 is 13 residues long. Germline CDR1 is MNHEY and CDR2 is SVGAGI. This CDR3 reads CAGSEQGKGTQYF. DNA for the CDR3: TGTGCCGGCAGTGAACAGGGGAAGGGGACCCAGTACTTC.

This clone was picked up a small number of times. The gene calls are TRBV7-3 and TRBJ2-7, with 11 bases identical to TRBD2. CDR3 length: 16 residues. The germline V gene has CDR1 SGHTA and CDR2 FQGTGA. After removal of 6 bases from V and 2 bases from J, the junction contained 9 bases not matched to a gene. The CDR3, as DNA: TGTGCCAGCAGTGGGCTAGCGGGGGGCACGACCTACGAGCAGTACTTC. Encoded protein: CASSGLAGGTTYEQYF.

J is TRBJ2-1 and V is TRBV2, with D maybe TRBD2 (5 bases). The CDR3 sequence is 14 residues long. Germline values: CDR1 SNHLY, CDR2 FYNNEI. V was clipped by 4 bases and J by 9 bases, with 16 bases between them. This CDR3 reads CASSVGASGFEQFF. In DNA, the CDR3 is TGTGCCAGCAGTGTCGGTGCGAGCGGTTTTGAGCAGTTCTTC.

The V and J genes are TRBV10-3 and TRBJ1-1; D is possibly TRBD1 (6 bases). V was cut by 3 bases and J by 1 base, with 15 bases left in between. Germline CDR1 is ENHRY and CDR2 is SYGVKD. The CDR3 covers 16 residues. The CDR3: CAISDRTGSGNTEAFF. The CDR3 region has the DNA TGTGCCATCAGTGATAGAACAGGGTCGGGGAACACTGAAGCTTTCTTT.

The V gene is TRBV6-1, the J gene TRBJ1-3, with D possibly matching TRBD1 (6 bases). CDR1 is MNHNS and CDR2 is SASEGT in the germline V gene. The germline V and J ends were trimmed by 9 bases and 0 bases, with 12 bases remaining between them. The CDR3 is made up of 14 amino acids. The CDR3: CASRGGGSGNTIYF. CDR3 DNA sequence: TGTGCCAGTAGAGGGGGTGGCTCTGGAAACACCATATATTTT.

The rearrangement joins TRBV5-4 to TRBJ1-6; 10 bases line up with TRBD1. CDR1 and CDR2 (germline): SGHNT, YYREEE (reference sequence). This CDR3 is 16 amino acids long. The V and J ends lost 2 bases and 9 bases, in that order; junction bases with no gene match: 8. The CDR3 sequence is CASSFDRGLVRSPLHF. In DNA, the CDR3 is TGTGCCAGCAGCTTTGACAGGGGGCTAGTTCGTTCACCCCTCCACTTT.

V usage is TRBV5-1 and J usage is TRBJ2-7; D gene ambiguous. V dropped 0 bases and J dropped 1 base, with 8 bases sitting between them. The CDR3 extends over 14 amino acids. Germline V lookup: CDR1 SGHRS, CDR2 YFSETQ. The CDR3 is CASSLADWSYEQYF. Written as DNA, the CDR3 is TGCGCCAGCAGCTTGGCTGACTGGTCCTACGAGCAGTACTTC.

This clone was seen a single time. The chain carries TRBV2 and TRBJ1-5; tentatively, D is TRBD1 (5 bases). V dropped 4 bases and J dropped 11 bases, with 12 bases sitting between them. This CDR3 has 12 amino acids. Germline CDR1 reads SNHLY; CDR2 reads FYNNEI. DNA of the CDR3: TGTGCCAGCAGTGTTACAGGATTGACCCAGCATTTT. The encoded protein is CASSVTGLTQHF.

The chain employs TRBV4-1 and TRBJ1-2, with 11 bases fitting TRBD1. Germline V gene sequence: CDR1 MGHRA, CDR2 YSYEKL. Losses at the gene ends were 1 base for V and 4 bases for J; bases not matched to a gene: 5. CDR3 length: 16 residues. Here the CDR3 DNA reads TGCGCCAGCAGCCAAGGAACCGGGACAGGGGGCTATGGCTACACCTTC. As protein: CASSQGTGTGGYGYTF.

The chain uses TRBV13 and TRBJ1-3; 7 bases line up with TRBD1. J lost 0 bases, V lost 4 bases, and 6 bases had no gene match. CDR3 length: 16 residues. CDR1 is PRHDT, CDR2 FYEKMQ, per germline (reference sequence). The DNA for the CDR3 is TGTGCCAGCAGCTCAACAGGGGCTCCCTCTGGAAACACCATATATTTT. Translated: CASSSTGAPSGNTIYF.

This chain connects TRBV5-1 to TRBJ2-1, with TRBD1 matching over 7 bases. The CDR3 has 15 amino acids. Germline V gene data show CDR1 as SGHRS and CDR2 as YFSETQ. The junction had 6 bases not matched to a gene; V was cut back by 2 bases and J by 4 bases. The CDR3 region has the DNA TGCGCCAGCAGCTTACCAGGGGGTAGGTACAATGAGCAGTTCTTC. This gives the protein CASSLPGGRYNEQFF.

This clone was detected a few times. The gene calls are TRBV5-1 and TRBJ2-1, with a tentative D call TRBD2 (5 bases). Looked up from germline, CDR1 is SGHRS and CDR2 is YFSETQ. This CDR3 has 15 amino acids. Trimming left V 0 bases short and J 8 bases short, with 15 bases between. The DNA for the CDR3 is TGCGCCAGCAGCTTGGACGGGGAAATTATAGATGAGCAGTTCTTC. Its protein is CASSLDGEIIDEQFF.

With regard to this clone: A junction boundary mismatches the germline segment, possibly from a read error. V gene TRBV27 combines with J gene TRBJ2-7; 8 positions match TRBD2. Germline V gene lookup returns CDR1 MNHEY and CDR2 SMNVEV (reference sequence). This CDR3 has 13 residues. The CDR3 sequence: CASSESGGSPRNF. In DNA, the CDR3 is TGTGCCAGCAGTGAAAGCGGGGGATCCCCAAGGAACTTC.

The rearrangement uses TRBV13 and TRBJ2-3, with 7 bases identical to TRBD2. Germline CDR1 PRHDT, CDR2 FYEKMQ (reference sequence). This CDR3 region has 15 residues. V lost 0 bases and J lost 2; bases outside the gene matches: 2. CDR3 DNA sequence: TGTGCCAGCAGCTTAGGCGGGAGGACCACAGATACGCAGTATTTT. This sequence encodes CASSLGGRTTDTQYF. Supplemented by reference TRBV13 and TRBJ2-3, the full variable domain reads AAGVIQSPRHLIKEKRETATLKCYPIPRHDTVYWYQQGPGQDPQFLISFYEKMQSDKGSIPDRFSAQQFSDYHSELNMSSLELGDSALYFCASSLGGRTTDTQYFGPGTRLTVL.

The rearrangement links TRBV30 to TRBJ2-7; 8 positions match TRBD1. This CDR3 spans 11 amino acids. Germline trimming cut 5 bases from V and 9 bases from J; bases unmatched to any gene: 6. Germline loops: CDR1 GTSNPN, CDR2 SVGIG (reference sequence). CDR3 residues: CAWRTGLGQYF. The CDR3 bases are TGTGCCTGGCGGACAGGGCTCGGGCAGTACTTC.